Listed below are T cell receptor beta chains from one sample, sequenced in a study of blood T cell repertoires in COVID-19. TCRdb's table, derived via immunoSEQ multiplex PCR, lists solely in-frame clones and lacks some. Of about 200,000 clones detected, 80% to 90% appear once; the ten largest clones hold roughly 11%. Specimen: peripheral blood. Every receptor here comes from a human donor with active or convalescent COVID-19. The donor label of this sample is uncertain. CDR3s include the opening cysteine and the closing phenylalanine or tryptophan. The D gene is left open where the match is weak. Size is stated for part of the rows, as once, few or many counts, or as a class when the clone is expanded.

v_call: TRBV6-6; cdr3_length: 15; d_call: TRBD1; j_call: TRBJ1-5; clone_size: once; cdr3_nt: TGTGCCAGCAGTTACCCTGGACAGGGTAATCAGCCCCAGCATTTT; cdr3_aa: CASSYPGQGNQPQHF
v_call: TRBV9; cdr3_length: 16; d_call: NA; j_call: TRBJ2-1; clone_size: NA; cdr3_nt: TGTGCCAGCAGCGTAGCTCAGGGACTTAATTTCGATGAGCAGTTCTTC; cdr3_aa: CASSVAQGLNFDEQFF
v_call: TRBV5-1; cdr3_length: 13; d_call: NA; j_call: TRBJ2-1; clone_size: NA; cdr3_nt: TGCGCCAGCAGCCTTAGCGCTCCCAATGAGCAGTTCTTC; cdr3_aa: CASSLSAPNEQFF
v_call: TRBV3-1/TRBV3-2; cdr3_length: 14; d_call: TRBD1; j_call: TRBJ1-1; clone_size: NA; cdr3_nt: TGTGCCAGCAGCTTTGGGACAGAGAACACTGAAGCTTTCTTT; cdr3_aa: CASSFGTENTEAFF
v_call: TRBV19; cdr3_length: 16; d_call: TRBD2; j_call: TRBJ2-3; clone_size: once; cdr3_nt: TGTGCCAGTAGTAGGCTAGCGGGGGGCAACACAGATACGCAGTATTTT; cdr3_aa: CASSRLAGGNTDTQYF
v_call: TRBV19; cdr3_length: 15; d_call: NA; j_call: TRBJ2-5; clone_size: once; cdr3_nt: TGTGCCAGTAGTATAGGCGGGACTTCCCAAGAGACCCAGTACTTC; cdr3_aa: CASSIGGTSQETQYF
v_call: TRBV19; cdr3_length: 22; d_call: TRBD2; j_call: TRBJ2-3; clone_size: NA; cdr3_nt: TGTGCCAGTAGTTCCCGAACCCTCGGGGCTAGCGGGAGGGCCGCTAGCACAGATACGCAGTATTTT; cdr3_aa: CASSSRTLGASGRAASTDTQYF
v_call: TRBV6-5; cdr3_length: 16; d_call: TRBD1; j_call: TRBJ1-2; clone_size: once; cdr3_nt: TGTGCCAGCAGTTACTCAGGGGGCGGAAGAGTTGTAGGCTACACCTTC; cdr3_aa: CASSYSGGGRVVGYTF
v_call: TRBV6-1; cdr3_length: 13; d_call: NA; j_call: TRBJ2-1; clone_size: NA; cdr3_nt: TGTGCCAGCAGTGAGTCCCTTAGGAGCGATCCGTTCTTC; cdr3_aa: CASSESLRSDPFF
v_call: TRBV7-6; cdr3_length: 15; d_call: NA; j_call: TRBJ2-3; clone_size: NA; cdr3_nt: TGTGCCAGCAGCTCCCGACTAGGGGAGGCCGATACGCAGTATTTT; cdr3_aa: CASSSRLGEADTQYF
v_call: TRBV4-1; cdr3_length: 16; d_call: TRBD1; j_call: TRBJ2-2; clone_size: few; cdr3_nt: TGCGCCAGCAGCCAGCACGGGACAGGGCATACCGGGGAGCTGTTTTTT; cdr3_aa: CASSQHGTGHTGELFF
v_call: TRBV12-3/TRBV12-4; cdr3_length: 13; d_call: NA; j_call: TRBJ2-5; clone_size: NA; cdr3_nt: TGTGCCAGCAGTTTGGTCGGCCAAGAGACCCAGTACTTC; cdr3_aa: CASSLVGQETQYF
v_call: TRBV10-3; cdr3_length: 15; d_call: TRBD2; j_call: TRBJ2-7; clone_size: NA; cdr3_nt: TGTGCCATCACCGCGACTAGCGGCGCCCTCAGCGAGCAGTACTTC; cdr3_aa: CAITATSGALSEQYF
v_call: TRBV6-5; cdr3_length: 14; d_call: NA; j_call: TRBJ1-1; clone_size: NA; cdr3_nt: TGTGCCAGCAGTTACCTGACAGGAAACACTGAAGCTTTCTTT; cdr3_aa: CASSYLTGNTEAFF
v_call: TRBV6-1; cdr3_length: 15; d_call: TRBD2; j_call: TRBJ2-7; clone_size: NA; cdr3_nt: TGTGCCAGCAGTCAAGCGGGAGGGGAGGCCTACGAGCAGTACTTC; cdr3_aa: CASSQAGGEAYEQYF
v_call: TRBV30; cdr3_length: 14; d_call: TRBD1; j_call: TRBJ1-2; clone_size: NA; cdr3_nt: TGTGCCTGGCGGAGGACAGGGGACAACTATGGCTACACCTTC; cdr3_aa: CAWRRTGDNYGYTF
v_call: TRBV11-3; cdr3_length: 14; d_call: NA; j_call: TRBJ2-2; clone_size: NA; cdr3_nt: TGTGCCAGCAGCTTTAGCGGCCCCACCGGGGAGCTGTTTTTT; cdr3_aa: CASSFSGPTGELFF
v_call: TRBV4-3; cdr3_length: 15; d_call: NA; j_call: TRBJ1-2; clone_size: NA; cdr3_nt: TGCGCCAGCAGCCAAGGTCGGGGTTCGAACTATGGCTACACCTTC; cdr3_aa: CASSQGRGSNYGYTF
v_call: TRBV11-3; cdr3_length: 12; d_call: NA; j_call: TRBJ1-3; clone_size: NA; cdr3_nt: TGTGCCAGCACGGTTTCTGGAAACACCATATATTTT; cdr3_aa: CASTVSGNTIYF
v_call: TRBV7-9; cdr3_length: 17; d_call: NA; j_call: TRBJ1-1; clone_size: NA; cdr3_nt: TGTGCCAGCAGCTTAGATTTTCCCACAGGAGGGGACACTGAAGCTTTCTTT; cdr3_aa: CASSLDFPTGGDTEAFF